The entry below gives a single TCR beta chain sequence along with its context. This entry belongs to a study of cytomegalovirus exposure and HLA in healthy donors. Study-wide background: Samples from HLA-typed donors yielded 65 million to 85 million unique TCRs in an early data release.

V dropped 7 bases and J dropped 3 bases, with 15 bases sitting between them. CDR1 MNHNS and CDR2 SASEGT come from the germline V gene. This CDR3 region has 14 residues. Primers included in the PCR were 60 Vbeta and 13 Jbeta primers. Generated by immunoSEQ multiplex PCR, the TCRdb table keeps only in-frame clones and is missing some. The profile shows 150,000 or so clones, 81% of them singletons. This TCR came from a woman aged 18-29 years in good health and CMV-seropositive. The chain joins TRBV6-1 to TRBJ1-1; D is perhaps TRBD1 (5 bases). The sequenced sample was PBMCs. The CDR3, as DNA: TGTGCCAGCACTAGGGGCCCTAGGGACACTGAAGCTTTCTTT. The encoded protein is CASTRGPRDTEAFF.